The clone carrying this T cell receptor (beta chain) was counted once. Antigen: not known. This sample is drawn from a study of T cells in Graves' hyperthyroidism and ophthalmopathy. The trim removed 6 bases at V and 5 bases at J, leaving 10 bases unmatched. The CDR3 has 15 amino acids. CDR1 and CDR2 from the germline V gene are SEHNR and FQNEAQ (reference sequence). Reasons for excluding patients were uncontrolled infection, other autoimmune disease, pregnancy or lactation. Amplified TCR beta CDR3 regions derived from RNA transcripts. TCR CDR3 regions were first amplified by RT-PCR with HTBI primers. From the multiplex PCR reads, TCRdb called clonotypes with MiXCR, one entry per CDR3 protein. The sample has hundreds of thousands of distinct CDR3 sequences, 35% to 55% seen once. Whole-study results and caveats: Ophthalmopathy was separated from stable hyperthyroidism by a 13 V-J model.

Sequencing used peripheral blood or thyroid tissue (not recorded which). The chain employs TRBV7-9 and TRBJ2-5; TRBD1 matches 9 bases. This clonotype originated in a woman aged 18 to 35 with Graves' hyperthyroidism. The CDR3 nucleotides are TGTGCCAGCAGTCCCGGGACAGGGAGGTTGGAGACCCAGTACTTC. Amino acids: CASSPGTGRLETQYF.